Listed below are T cell receptor beta chains from one sample, sequenced in a study of blood T cell repertoires in COVID-19. TCRdb keeps only in-frame clones here, not all; method: immunoSEQ multiplex PCR. The sample has about 50,000 clones, 80% to 95% seen once. Input material: peripheral blood. The receptors originated from a man over 45 with active COVID-19. CDR3s include the opening cysteine and the closing phenylalanine or tryptophan. Each record gives: D gene, J gene, V gene, clone size, CDR3 protein, CDR3 DNA. The D gene is left open where the match is weak. The size of a clone is reported for some rows only, either as once, few or many, or as a class for expanded clones.

TRBD1 TRBJ2-3 TRBV25-1 . CASSGWDRGGTDTQYF TGTGCCAGCAGTGGGTGGGACAGGGGAGGCACAGATACGCAGTATTTT
. TRBJ1-1 TRBV9 once CASSVGGGSVYNTEAFF TGTGCCAGCAGCGTAGGAGGTGGTAGTGTCTACAACACTGAAGCTTTCTTT
TRBD1 TRBJ2-5 TRBV3-1/TRBV3-2 . CASSPLFGQEKETQYF TGTGCCAGCAGCCCCCTCTTTGGACAGGAAAAAGAGACCCAGTACTTC
. TRBJ1-2 TRBV27 . CASGWRGGYTF TGTGCCAGCGGCTGGAGGGGAGGCTACACCTTC
TRBD1 TRBJ1-1 TRBV29-1 . CSVEDRGPGAFF TGCAGCGTTGAGGACAGGGGGCCGGGAGCTTTCTTT
TRBD1 TRBJ1-1 TRBV3-1/TRBV3-2 . CASSSTGAEAFF TGTGCCAGCAGCTCCACAGGGGCTGAAGCTTTCTTT
. TRBJ1-1 TRBV5-1 . CASSPWGGENTEAFF TGCGCCAGCAGCCCCTGGGGGGGGGAGAACACTGAAGCTTTCTTT
. TRBJ2-2 TRBV6-5 . CASTVNREGELFF TGTGCCAGCACTGTTAACAGGGAAGGGGAGCTGTTTTTT
TRBD1 TRBJ2-6 TRBV28 . CASRWTGAGANVLTF TGTGCCAGCAGGTGGACAGGGGCTGGGGCCAACGTCCTGACTTTC
. TRBJ2-7 TRBV12-3/TRBV12-4 . CASTYSGYEQYF TGTGCCAGCACGTACTCCGGCTACGAGCAGTACTTC
TRBD2 TRBJ2-3 TRBV30 . CAWSEGSGATDTQYF TGTGCCTGGAGTGAGGGTAGCGGGGCCACAGATACGCAGTATTTT
TRBD1 TRBJ2-7 TRBV6-2/TRBV6-3 . CASSYWDSTYEQYF TGTGCCAGCAGTTACTGGGACAGCACCTACGAGCAGTACTTC
. TRBJ2-5 TRBV5-6 . CASSTQVLETQYF TGTGCCAGCAGCACTCAGGTCCTGGAGACCCAGTACTTC
TRBD2 TRBJ2-1 TRBV6-5 once CASSIAGSSYNEQFF TGTGCCAGCAGTATAGCGGGAAGCTCCTACAATGAGCAGTTCTTC
. TRBJ1-5 TRBV3-1/TRBV3-2 . CASSLTTGSNQPQHF TGTGCCAGCAGCCTCACGACAGGCAGCAATCAGCCCCAGCATTTT
. TRBJ1-6 TRBV19 . CASSEGRTADSPLHF TGTGCCAGTAGCGAGGGACGGACAGCTGATTCACCCCTCCACTTT
TRBD1 TRBJ1-1 TRBV6-5 . CASSYGTAQNTEAFF TGTGCCAGCAGTTACGGGACAGCTCAAAACACTGAAGCTTTCTTT
TRBD2 TRBJ2-3 TRBV5-4 . CASSLVAGGGTDTQYF TGTGCCAGCAGCTTGGTAGCGGGGGGGGGCACAGATACGCAGTATTTT
. TRBJ1-5 TRBV7-2 . CASSLGQGLNQPQHF TGTGCCAGCAGCTTAGGCCAGGGCTTGAATCAGCCCCAGCATTTT
TRBD1 TRBJ2-7 TRBV15 . CATSIDRGYEQYF TGTGCCACCAGCATCGACAGGGGGTATGAGCAGTACTTC
. TRBJ2-7 TRBV28 few CASSLSGFSYEQYF TGTGCCAGCAGTTTAAGCGGGTTCTCCTACGAGCAGTACTTC
. TRBJ2-3 TRBV19 . CASSRRDSLSTDTQYF TGTGCCAGTTCCCGAAGGGACTCCCTCAGCACAGATACGCAGTATTTT
. TRBJ1-6 TRBV28 . CASSLWGERDSPLHF TGTGCCAGCAGTTTATGGGGGGAGCGGGATTCACCCCTCCACTTT
TRBD1 TRBJ2-5 TRBV6-5 . CASSYPGQGTETQYF TGTGCCAGCAGTTACCCGGGACAGGGGACGGAGACCCAGTACTTC
. TRBJ1-4 TRBV6-1 . CASSRGVNEKLFF TGTGCCAGCAGTCGGGGGGTAAATGAAAAACTGTTTTTT
TRBD1 TRBJ1-1 TRBV28 once CASSRWGQETVGAFF TGTGCCAGCAGTCGATGGGGACAGGAGACCGTGGGAGCTTTCTTT
. TRBJ2-1 TRBV5-4 . CASSLGGRRDSGNEQFF TGTGCCAGCAGCTTGGGGGGCAGAAGGGACTCGGGGAATGAGCAGTTCTTC
. TRBJ2-6 TRBV28 . CASRPSGANVLTF TGTGCCAGCAGGCCGAGTGGGGCCAACGTCCTGACTTTC
. TRBJ2-1 TRBV9 . CASSVAGERYNEQFF TGTGCCAGCAGCGTAGCGGGGGAGCGCTACAATGAGCAGTTCTTC
. TRBJ1-2 TRBV5-6 . CASSLVSGYGYTF TGTGCCAGCAGCTTGGTGTCAGGCTATGGCTACACCTTC
. TRBJ1-2 TRBV28 . CASSLIRTNGYTF TGTGCCAGCAGTCTGATAAGGACAAATGGCTACACCTTC
. TRBJ1-3 TRBV9 . CASSYQVYTIYF TGTGCCAGCAGCTACCAGGTGTACACCATATATTTT
. TRBJ2-1 TRBV6-5 . CASWALDEQFF TGTGCCAGTTGGGCCCTCGATGAGCAGTTCTTC
TRBD1 TRBJ1-3 TRBV24-1 . CATSETGTGAVDTIYF TGTGCCACCAGTGAAACCGGGACAGGGGCGGTGGACACCATATATTTT
TRBD1 TRBJ2-7 TRBV5-1 few CASSLETGPYEQYF TGCGCCAGCAGCTTGGAGACAGGGCCCTACGAGCAGTACTTC
. TRBJ2-7 TRBV7-3 . CASSLNGQRSYEQYF TGTGCCAGCAGCTTAAACGGTCAGAGGTCCTACGAGCAGTACTTC
. TRBJ2-7 TRBV6-5 . CASSLPGSYEQYF TGTGCCAGCAGTCTTCCGGGGAGCTACGAGCAGTACTTC
. TRBJ2-7 TRBV12-3/TRBV12-4 . CASSLSTAEQYF TGTGCCAGCAGTTTGTCTACAGCAGAGCAGTACTTC
. TRBJ1-5 TRBV12-3/TRBV12-4 . CANSLAHGQPQHF TGTGCCAACAGTTTAGCGCACGGTCAGCCCCAGCATTTT
. TRBJ1-6 TRBV7-8 . CASSLIRELSYNSPLHF TGTGCCAGCAGCTTAATCAGGGAACTATCCTATAATTCACCCCTCCACTTT
. TRBJ1-5 TRBV19 once CASSLLQGQEQPQHF TGTGCCAGTAGCCTTCTACAGGGTCAGGAACAGCCCCAGCATTTT
. TRBJ1-2 TRBV12-3/TRBV12-4 . CASSLFGGSYTF TGTGCCAGCAGTTTATTTGGAGGTAGCTACACCTTC
. TRBJ2-5 TRBV6-5 . CASSPTLGRETQYF TGTGCCAGCAGTCCTACACTAGGTCGAGAGACCCAGTACTTC
. TRBJ1-1 TRBV28 . CASTGARDTEAFF TGTGCCAGCACAGGGGCTCGGGACACTGAAGCTTTCTTT
. TRBJ2-7 TRBV12-5 . CASGLGSFLHEQYF TGTGCTAGTGGCCTGGGGAGTTTTTTACACGAGCAGTACTTC
TRBD2 TRBJ2-7 TRBV12-3/TRBV12-4 . CASSSLPGTSRAF TGTGCCAGCAGTTCTCTCCCAGGGACTAGCCGAGCCTTC
. TRBJ1-6 TRBV7-9 . CASSFGTDNSPLHF TGTGCCAGCAGCTTTGGTACGGATAATTCACCCCTCCACTTT
TRBD1 TRBJ2-7 TRBV6-6 . CASSYRTGNYEQYF TGTGCCAGCAGTTACCGGACAGGGAACTACGAGCAGTACTTC
. TRBJ1-2 TRBV6-2/TRBV6-3 . CASSYRGDLRWIYGYTF TGTGCCAGCAGTTACCGCGGGGACTTGCGCTGGATCTATGGCTACACCTTC
. TRBJ2-4 TRBV5-4 . CASSFDSNIQYF TGTGCCAGCAGCTTCGACAGTAACATTCAGTACTTC
. TRBJ1-2 TRBV29-1 . CSVGGLGGYTF TGCAGCGTTGGGGGGCTTGGTGGCTACACCTTC
. TRBJ2-1 TRBV12-3/TRBV12-4 . CASSVYRDDEQFF TGTGCCAGCAGTGTATACAGGGACGATGAGCAGTTCTTC
. TRBJ2-1 TRBV5-8 . CASSPSYNSYNEQFF TGTGCCAGCAGTCCTTCCTATAACTCCTACAATGAGCAGTTCTTC
. TRBJ1-5 TRBV6-2/TRBV6-3 once CASSYSNPGGQPQHF TGTGCCAGCAGTTACTCGAACCCCGGCGGGCAGCCCCAGCATTTT